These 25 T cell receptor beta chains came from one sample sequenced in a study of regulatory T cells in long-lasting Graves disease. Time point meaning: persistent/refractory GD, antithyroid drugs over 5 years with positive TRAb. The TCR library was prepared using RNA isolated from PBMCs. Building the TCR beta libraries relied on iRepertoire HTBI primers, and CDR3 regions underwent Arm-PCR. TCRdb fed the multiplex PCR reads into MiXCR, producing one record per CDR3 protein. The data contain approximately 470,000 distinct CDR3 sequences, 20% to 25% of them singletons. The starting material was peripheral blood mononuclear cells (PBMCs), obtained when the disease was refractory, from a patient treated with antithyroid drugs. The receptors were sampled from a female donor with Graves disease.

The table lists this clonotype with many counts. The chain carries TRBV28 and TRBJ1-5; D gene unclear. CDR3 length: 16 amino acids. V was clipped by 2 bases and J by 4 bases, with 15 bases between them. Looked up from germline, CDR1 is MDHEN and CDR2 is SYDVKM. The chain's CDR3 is CASSLTARQVNQPQHF. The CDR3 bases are TGTGCCAGCAGTTTAACGGCCAGGCAGGTTAATCAGCCCCAGCATTTT. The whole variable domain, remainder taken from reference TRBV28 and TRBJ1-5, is DVKVTQSSRYLVKRTGEKVFLECVQDMDHENMFWYRQDPGLGLRLIYFSYDVKMKEKGDIPEGYSVSREKKERFSLILESASTNQTSMYLCASSLTARQVNQPQHFGDGTRLSIL.

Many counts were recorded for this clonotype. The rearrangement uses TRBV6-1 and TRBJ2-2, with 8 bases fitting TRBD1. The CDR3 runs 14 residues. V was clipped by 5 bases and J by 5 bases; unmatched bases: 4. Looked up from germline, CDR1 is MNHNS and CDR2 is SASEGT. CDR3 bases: TGTGCCAGCAGTCCGGGACAGGAGACCGGGGAGCTGTTTTTT. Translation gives CASSPGQETGELFF.

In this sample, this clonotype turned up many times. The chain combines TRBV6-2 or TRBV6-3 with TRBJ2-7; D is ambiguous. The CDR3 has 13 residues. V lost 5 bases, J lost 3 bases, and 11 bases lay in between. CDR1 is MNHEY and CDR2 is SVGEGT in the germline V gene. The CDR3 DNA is TGTGCCAGCAGTGAAACAACACACTACGAGCAGTACTTC. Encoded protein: CASSETTHYEQYF.

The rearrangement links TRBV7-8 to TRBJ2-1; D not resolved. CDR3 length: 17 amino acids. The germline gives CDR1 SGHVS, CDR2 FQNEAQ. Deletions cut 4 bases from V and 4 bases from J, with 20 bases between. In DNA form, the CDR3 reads TGTGCCAGCAGCTACAAACGCATCGTTCTAAGGTACAATGAGCAGTTCTTC. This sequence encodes CASSYKRIVLRYNEQFF.

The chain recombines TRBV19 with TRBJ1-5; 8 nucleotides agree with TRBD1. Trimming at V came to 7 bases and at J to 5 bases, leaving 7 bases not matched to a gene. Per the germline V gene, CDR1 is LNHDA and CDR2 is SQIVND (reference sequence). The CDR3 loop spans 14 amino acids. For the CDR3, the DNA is TGTGCCAGTATCCCGACAGGGGTATATCAGCCCCAGCATTTT. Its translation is CASIPTGVYQPQHF.

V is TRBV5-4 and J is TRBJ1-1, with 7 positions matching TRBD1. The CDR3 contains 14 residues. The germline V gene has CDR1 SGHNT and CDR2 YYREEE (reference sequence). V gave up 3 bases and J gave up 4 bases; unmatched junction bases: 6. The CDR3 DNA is TGTGCCAGCAGCTGCCCGACAGGGACCACTGAAGCTTTCTTT. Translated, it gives CASSCPTGTTEAFF.

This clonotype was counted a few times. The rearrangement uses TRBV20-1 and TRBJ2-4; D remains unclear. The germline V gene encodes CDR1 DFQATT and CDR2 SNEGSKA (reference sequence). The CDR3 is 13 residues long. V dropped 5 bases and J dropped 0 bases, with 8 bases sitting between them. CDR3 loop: CSAFELAKNIQYF. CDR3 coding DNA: TGCAGTGCTTTTGAACTAGCCAAAAACATTCAGTACTTC.

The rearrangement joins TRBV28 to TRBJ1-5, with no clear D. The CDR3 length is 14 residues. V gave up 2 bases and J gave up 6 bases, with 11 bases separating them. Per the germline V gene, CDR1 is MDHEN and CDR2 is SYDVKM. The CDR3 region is CASSLSLGFQPQHF. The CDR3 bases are TGTGCCAGCAGTTTAAGTTTGGGTTTTCAGCCCCAGCATTTT.

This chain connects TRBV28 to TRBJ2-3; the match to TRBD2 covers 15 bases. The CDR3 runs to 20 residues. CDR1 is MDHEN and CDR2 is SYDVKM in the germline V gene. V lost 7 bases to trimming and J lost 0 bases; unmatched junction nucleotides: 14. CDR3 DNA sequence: TGTGCCAGCAACCCTATGGGACTAGCGGGAGGTACCGTAAGCACAGATACGCAGTATTTT. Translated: CASNPMGLAGGTVSTDTQYF.

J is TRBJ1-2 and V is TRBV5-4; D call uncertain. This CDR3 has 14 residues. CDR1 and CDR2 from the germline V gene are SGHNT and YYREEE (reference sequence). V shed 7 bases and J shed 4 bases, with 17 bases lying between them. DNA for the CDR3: TGTGCCAGCCTTGACCTTCCTTCATCCTATGGCTACACCTTC. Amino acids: CASLDLPSSYGYTF.

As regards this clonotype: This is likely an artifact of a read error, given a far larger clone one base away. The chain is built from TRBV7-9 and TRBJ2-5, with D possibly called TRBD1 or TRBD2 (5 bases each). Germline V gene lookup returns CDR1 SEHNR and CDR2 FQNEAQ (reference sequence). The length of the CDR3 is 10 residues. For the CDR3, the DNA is TGTGCCAGCAGAGGGGAGACCCAGCACTTC. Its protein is CASRGETQHF.

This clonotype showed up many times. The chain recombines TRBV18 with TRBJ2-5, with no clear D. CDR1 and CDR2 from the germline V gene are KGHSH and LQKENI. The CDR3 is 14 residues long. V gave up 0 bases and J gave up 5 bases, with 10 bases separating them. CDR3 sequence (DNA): TGTGCCAGCTCACCACCGAGTAGTGGCGAGACCCAGTACTTC. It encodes CASSPPSSGETQYF.

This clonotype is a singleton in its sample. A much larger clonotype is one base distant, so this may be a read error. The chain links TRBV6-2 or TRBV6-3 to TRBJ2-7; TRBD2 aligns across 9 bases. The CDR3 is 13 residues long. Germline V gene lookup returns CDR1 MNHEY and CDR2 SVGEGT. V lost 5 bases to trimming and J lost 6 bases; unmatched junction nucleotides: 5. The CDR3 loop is CASSNSGSGEQYF. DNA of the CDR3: TGTGCCAGCAGTAATAGCGGGAGTGGCGAGCAGTACTTC.

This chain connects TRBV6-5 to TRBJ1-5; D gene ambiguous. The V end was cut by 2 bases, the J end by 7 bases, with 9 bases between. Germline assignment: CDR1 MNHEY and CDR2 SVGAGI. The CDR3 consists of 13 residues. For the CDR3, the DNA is TGTGCCAGCAGTTACGGAGGTGTCCAGCCCCAGCATTTT. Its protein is CASSYGGVQPQHF.

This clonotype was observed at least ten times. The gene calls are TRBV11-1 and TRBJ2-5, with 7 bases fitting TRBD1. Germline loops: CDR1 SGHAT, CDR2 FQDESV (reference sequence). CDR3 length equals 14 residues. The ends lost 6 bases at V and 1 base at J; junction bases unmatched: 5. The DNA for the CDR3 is TGTGCCAGCAGGCCCAGGACAGGCCAAGAGACCCAGTACTTC. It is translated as CASRPRTGQETQYF.

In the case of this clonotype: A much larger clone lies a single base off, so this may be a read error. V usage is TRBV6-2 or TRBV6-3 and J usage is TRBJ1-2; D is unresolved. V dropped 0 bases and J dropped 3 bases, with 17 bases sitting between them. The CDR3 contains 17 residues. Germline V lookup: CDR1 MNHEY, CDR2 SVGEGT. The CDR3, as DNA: TGTGCCAGCAGTTACTCGGACGGCGGGTCTTTGGACTATGGCTACACCTTC. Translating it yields CASSYSDGGSLDYGYTF.

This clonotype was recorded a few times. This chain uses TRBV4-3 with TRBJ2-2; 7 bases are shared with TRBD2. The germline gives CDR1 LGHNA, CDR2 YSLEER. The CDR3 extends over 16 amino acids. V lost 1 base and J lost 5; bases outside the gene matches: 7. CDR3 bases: TGCGCCAGCAGCCAAGGACAGCGGGGCGGGACCGGGGAGCTGTTTTTT. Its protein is CASSQGQRGGTGELFF.

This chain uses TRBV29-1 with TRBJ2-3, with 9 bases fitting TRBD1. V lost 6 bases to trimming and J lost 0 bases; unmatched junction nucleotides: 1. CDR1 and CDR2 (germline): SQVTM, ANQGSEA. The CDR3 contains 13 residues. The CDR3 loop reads CSVGQGSTDTQYF. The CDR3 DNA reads TGCAGCGTAGGACAGGGGAGCACAGATACGCAGTATTTT.

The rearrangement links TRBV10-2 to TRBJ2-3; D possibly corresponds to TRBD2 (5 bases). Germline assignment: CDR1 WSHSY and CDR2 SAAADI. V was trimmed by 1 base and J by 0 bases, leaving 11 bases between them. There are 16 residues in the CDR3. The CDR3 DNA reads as TGCGCCAGCAGTGAGTGGGGAGATGGGAGCACAGATACGCAGTATTTT. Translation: CASSEWGDGSTDTQYF.

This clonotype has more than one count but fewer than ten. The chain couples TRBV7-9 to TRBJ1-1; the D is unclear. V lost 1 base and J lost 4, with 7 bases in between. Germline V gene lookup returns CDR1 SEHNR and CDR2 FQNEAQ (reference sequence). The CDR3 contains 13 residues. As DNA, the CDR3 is TGTGCCAGCAGCTTAGGATTTCTCACTGAAGCTTTCTTT. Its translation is CASSLGFLTEAFF.

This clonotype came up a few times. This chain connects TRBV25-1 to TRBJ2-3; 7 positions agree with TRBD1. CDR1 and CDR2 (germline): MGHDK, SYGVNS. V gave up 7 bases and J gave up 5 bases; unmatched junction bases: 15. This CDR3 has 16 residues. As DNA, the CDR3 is TGTGCCAGCACACCGGACAGGCAGATTCGGGGAGATACGCAGTATTTT. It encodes CASTPDRQIRGDTQYF.

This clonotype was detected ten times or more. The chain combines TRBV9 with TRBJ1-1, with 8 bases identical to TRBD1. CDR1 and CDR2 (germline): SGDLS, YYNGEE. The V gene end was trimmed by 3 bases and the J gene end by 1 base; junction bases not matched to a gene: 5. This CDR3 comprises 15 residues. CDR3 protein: CASSETGERNTEAFF. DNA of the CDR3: TGTGCCAGCAGCGAGACAGGGGAGAGGAACACTGAAGCTTTCTTT. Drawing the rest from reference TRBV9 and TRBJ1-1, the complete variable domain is DSGVTQTPKHLITATGQRVTLRCSPRSGDLSVYWYQQSLDQGLQFLIQYYNGEERAKGNILERFSAQQFPDLHSELNLSSLELGDSALYFCASSETGERNTEAFFGQGTRLTVV.

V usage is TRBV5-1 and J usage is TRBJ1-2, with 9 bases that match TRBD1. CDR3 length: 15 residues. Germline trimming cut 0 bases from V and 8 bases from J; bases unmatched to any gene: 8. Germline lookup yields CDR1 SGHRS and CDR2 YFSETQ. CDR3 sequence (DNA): TGCGCCAGCAGCTTGGATCCCACAGGGGGCGGCGGCTACACCTTC. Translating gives CASSLDPTGGGGYTF.

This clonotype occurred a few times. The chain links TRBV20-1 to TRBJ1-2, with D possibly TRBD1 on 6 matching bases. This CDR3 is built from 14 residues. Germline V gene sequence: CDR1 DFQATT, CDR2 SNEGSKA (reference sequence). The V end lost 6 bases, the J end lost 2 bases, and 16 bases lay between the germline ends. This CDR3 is CSAIIGTPNYGYTF. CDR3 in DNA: TGCAGTGCCATCATCGGGACACCGAACTATGGCTACACCTTC.

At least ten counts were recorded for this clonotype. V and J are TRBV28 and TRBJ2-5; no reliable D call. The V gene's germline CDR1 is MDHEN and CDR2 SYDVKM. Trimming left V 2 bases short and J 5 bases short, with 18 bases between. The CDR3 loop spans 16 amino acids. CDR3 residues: CASSLEYGAIGETQYF. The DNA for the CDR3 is TGTGCCAGCAGTTTAGAGTATGGTGCCATCGGGGAGACCCAGTACTTC.